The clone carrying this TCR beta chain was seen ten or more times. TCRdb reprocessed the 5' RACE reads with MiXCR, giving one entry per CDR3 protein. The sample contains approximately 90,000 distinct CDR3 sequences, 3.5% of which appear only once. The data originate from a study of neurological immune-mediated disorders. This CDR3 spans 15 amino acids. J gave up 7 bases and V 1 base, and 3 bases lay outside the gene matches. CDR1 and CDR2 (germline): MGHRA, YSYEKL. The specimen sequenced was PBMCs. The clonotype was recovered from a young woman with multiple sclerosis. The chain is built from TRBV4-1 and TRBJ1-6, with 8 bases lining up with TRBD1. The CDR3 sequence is CASSQGTGINSPLHF. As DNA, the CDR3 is TGCGCCAGCAGCCAAGGGACAGGGATCAATTCACCCCTCCACTTT.